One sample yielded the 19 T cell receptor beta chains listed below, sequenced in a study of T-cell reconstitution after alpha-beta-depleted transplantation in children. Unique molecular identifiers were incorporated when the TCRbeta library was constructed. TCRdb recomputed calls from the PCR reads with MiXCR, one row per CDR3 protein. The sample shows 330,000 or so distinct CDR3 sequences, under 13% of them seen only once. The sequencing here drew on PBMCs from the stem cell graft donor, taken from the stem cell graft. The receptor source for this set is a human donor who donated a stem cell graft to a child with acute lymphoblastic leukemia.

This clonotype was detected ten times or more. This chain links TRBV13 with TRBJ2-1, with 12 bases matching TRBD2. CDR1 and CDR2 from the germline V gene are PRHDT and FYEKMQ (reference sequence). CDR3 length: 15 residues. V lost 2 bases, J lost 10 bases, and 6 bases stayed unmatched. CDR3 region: CASSLRASGRAEQFF. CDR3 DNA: TGTGCCAGCAGCTTAAGGGCTAGCGGGAGGGCCGAGCAGTTCTTC.

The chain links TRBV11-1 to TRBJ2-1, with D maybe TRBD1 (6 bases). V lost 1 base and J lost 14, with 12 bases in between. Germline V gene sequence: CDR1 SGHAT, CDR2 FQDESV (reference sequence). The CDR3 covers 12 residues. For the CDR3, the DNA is TGTGCCAGCAGCTTAGAGTGGACAGAGAAGTTCTTC. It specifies CASSLEWTEKFF.

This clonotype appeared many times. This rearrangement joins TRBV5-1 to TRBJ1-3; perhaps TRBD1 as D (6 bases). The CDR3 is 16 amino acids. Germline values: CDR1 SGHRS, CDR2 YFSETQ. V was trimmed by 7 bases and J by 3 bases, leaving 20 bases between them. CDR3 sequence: CASSSGQKTIGNTIYF. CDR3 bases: TGCGCCAGCTCCTCCGGACAGAAGACCATTGGAAACACCATATATTTT.

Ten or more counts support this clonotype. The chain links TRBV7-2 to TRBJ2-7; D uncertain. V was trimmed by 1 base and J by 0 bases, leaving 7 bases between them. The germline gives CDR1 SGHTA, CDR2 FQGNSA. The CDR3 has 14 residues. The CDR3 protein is CASSLDRYSYEQYF. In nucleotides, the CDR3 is TGTGCCAGCAGCTTAGACCGCTACTCCTACGAGCAGTACTTC. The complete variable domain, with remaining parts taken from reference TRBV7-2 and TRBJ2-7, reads GAGVSQSPSNKVTEKGKDVELRCDPISGHTALYWYRQSLGQGLEFLIYFQGNSAPDKSGLPSDRFSAERTGGSVSTLTIQRTQQEDSAVYLCASSLDRYSYEQYFGPGTRLTVT.

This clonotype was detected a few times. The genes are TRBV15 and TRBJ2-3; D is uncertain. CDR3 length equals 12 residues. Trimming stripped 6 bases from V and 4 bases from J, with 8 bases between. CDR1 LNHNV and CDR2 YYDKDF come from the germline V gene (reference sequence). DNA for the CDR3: TGTGCCACCAGTTCGGTCCCAGATACGCAGTATTTT. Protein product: CATSSVPDTQYF.

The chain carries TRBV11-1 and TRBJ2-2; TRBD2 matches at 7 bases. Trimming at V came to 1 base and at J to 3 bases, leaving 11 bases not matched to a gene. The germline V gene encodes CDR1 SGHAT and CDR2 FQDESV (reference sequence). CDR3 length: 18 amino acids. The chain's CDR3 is CASSLGDFAGVDTGELFF. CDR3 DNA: TGTGCCAGCAGCTTAGGGGATTTCGCGGGGGTGGACACCGGGGAGCTGTTTTTT.

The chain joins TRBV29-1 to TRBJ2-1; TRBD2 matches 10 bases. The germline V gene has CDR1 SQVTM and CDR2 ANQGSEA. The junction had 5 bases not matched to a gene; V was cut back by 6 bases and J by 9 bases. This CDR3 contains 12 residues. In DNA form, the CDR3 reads TGCAGCGTAGGGTCTAGCGGGGGTGAGCAGTTCTTC. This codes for CSVGSSGGEQFF.

The CDR3 nucleotides are TGTGCCAGCAGTGTGCCGGCACCCCACCCCAATGAGCAGTTCTTC. Protein sequence: CASSVPAPHPNEQFF. The chain uses TRBV27 and TRBJ2-1, with D uncertain. The CDR3 runs 15 residues. Germline V CDR1 and CDR2: MNHEY, SMNVEV (reference sequence). The ends were cut back, 5 bases at V and 6 bases at J, with 17 bases in the middle.

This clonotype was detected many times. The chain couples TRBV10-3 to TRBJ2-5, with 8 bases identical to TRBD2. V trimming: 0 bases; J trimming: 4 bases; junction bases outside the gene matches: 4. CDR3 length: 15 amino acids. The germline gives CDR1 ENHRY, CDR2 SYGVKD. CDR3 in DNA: TGTGCCATCAGTGAGTCGGGACTAGGTGGAGAGACCCAGTACTTC. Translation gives CAISESGLGGETQYF.

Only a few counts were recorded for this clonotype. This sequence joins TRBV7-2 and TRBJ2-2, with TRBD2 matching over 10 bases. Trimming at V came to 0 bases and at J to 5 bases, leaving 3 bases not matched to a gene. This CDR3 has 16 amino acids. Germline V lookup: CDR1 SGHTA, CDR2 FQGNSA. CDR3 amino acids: CASSLASGRITGELFF. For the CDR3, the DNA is TGTGCCAGCAGCTTAGCTAGCGGGAGGATTACCGGGGAGCTGTTTTTT.

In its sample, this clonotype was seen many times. The CDR3: CASSASGRNDRQQFF. In nucleotides, the CDR3 is TGTGCCAGCAGCGCAAGCGGGAGGAACGATCGGCAGCAGTTCTTC. This chain joins TRBV7-2 and TRBJ2-1, with 9 bases lining up with TRBD2. This CDR3 region has 15 residues. Germline trimming cut 5 bases from V and 11 bases from J; bases unmatched to any gene: 13. CDR1 SGHTA and CDR2 FQGNSA come from the germline V gene.

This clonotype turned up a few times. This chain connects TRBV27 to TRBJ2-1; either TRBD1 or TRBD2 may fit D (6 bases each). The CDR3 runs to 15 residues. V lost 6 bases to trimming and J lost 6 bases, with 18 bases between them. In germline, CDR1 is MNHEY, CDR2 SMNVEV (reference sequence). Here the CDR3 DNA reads TGTGCCAGCAGCCTGGGGGGCACTGCCCTCAATGAGCAGTTCTTC. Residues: CASSLGGTALNEQFF.

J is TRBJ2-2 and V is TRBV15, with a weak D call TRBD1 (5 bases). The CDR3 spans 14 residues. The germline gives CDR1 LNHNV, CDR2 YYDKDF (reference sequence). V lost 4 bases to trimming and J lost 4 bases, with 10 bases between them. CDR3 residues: CATSTGRATGELFF. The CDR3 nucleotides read TGTGCCACCAGCACGGGCAGGGCCACCGGGGAGCTGTTTTTT.

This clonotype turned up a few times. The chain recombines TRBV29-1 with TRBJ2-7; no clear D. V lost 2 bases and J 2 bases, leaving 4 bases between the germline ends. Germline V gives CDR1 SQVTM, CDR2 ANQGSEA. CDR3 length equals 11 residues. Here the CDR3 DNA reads TGCAGCGTTGAATCGGCCTACGAGCAGTACTTC. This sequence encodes CSVESAYEQYF.

CDR3 nucleotide sequence: TGCAGCGAGACTAGCGGGTACTACAATGAGCAGTTCTTC. Translation: CSETSGYYNEQFF. The chain is built from TRBV29-1 and TRBJ2-1, with 10 positions matching TRBD2. J was trimmed by 3 bases and V by 7 bases; bases with no gene match: 3. Germline V lookup: CDR1 SQVTM, CDR2 ANQGSEA. The CDR3 covers 13 residues.

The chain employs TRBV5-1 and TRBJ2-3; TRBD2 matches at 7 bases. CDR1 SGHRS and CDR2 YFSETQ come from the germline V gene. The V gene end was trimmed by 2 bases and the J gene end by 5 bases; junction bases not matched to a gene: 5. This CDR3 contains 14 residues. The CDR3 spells CASSFPIAGDTQYF. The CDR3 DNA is TGCGCCAGCAGCTTTCCCATAGCGGGAGATACGCAGTATTTT.

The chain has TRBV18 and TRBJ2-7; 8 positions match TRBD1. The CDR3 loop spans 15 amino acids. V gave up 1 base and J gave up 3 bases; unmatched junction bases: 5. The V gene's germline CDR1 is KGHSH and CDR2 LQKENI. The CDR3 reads CASSPRQGSNYEQYF. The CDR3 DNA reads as TGTGCCAGCTCACCACGACAGGGGAGTAACTACGAGCAGTACTTC.

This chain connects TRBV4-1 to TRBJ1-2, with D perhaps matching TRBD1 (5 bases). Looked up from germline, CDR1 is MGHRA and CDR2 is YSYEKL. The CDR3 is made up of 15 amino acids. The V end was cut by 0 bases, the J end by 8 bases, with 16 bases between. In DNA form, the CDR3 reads TGCGCCAGCAGCCAAGAGGACCAGGTCAGGGTCGGCTACACCTTC. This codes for CASSQEDQVRVGYTF.

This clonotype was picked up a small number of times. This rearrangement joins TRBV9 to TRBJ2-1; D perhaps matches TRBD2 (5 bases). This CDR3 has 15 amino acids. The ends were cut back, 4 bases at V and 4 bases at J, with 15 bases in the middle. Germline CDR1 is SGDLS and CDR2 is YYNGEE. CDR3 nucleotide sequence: TGTGCCAGCAGCCCGGAGGCCTCTGTGTACAATGAGCAGTTCTTC. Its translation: CASSPEASVYNEQFF.